These 30 T cell receptor beta chains were sequenced from one sample in a study of T cells after yellow fever vaccination. Each CDR3 protein gets one entry after TCRdb re-called the 5' RACE reads with MiXCR. The sample includes a few hundred thousand distinct CDR3 sequences, about a fifth of them seen just once. Sequences were derived from PBMCs, sampled 15 days after the yellow fever booster vaccination. The source of these receptors is a man aged 30 to 39 who received the YFV17D yellow fever vaccine.

The CDR3 here is CSRSDGDNEQFF. CDR3 DNA sequence: TGCAGCCGCTCGGACGGAGACAATGAGCAGTTCTTC. The V gene is TRBV29-1, the J gene TRBJ2-1; D not resolved. In germline, CDR1 is SQVTM, CDR2 ANQGSEA. Trimming shortened V by 8 bases and J by 5 bases, and 13 bases separated the two germline ends. This CDR3 comprises 12 residues.

The J gene is TRBJ2-1, the V gene TRBV28; unclear D gene. The CDR3 totals 15 residues. CDR1 is MDHEN, CDR2 SYDVKM, per germline. Trimming cost V 6 bases and J 5 bases, with 17 bases left between them. The CDR3 bases are TGTGCCAGCAGCCCACCAGCCGGTGTGAACAATGAGCAGTTCTTC. Encoded protein: CASSPPAGVNNEQFF.

The V gene is TRBV19, the J gene TRBJ2-7, with D perhaps matching TRBD1 (6 bases). The length of the CDR3 is 13 residues. V was clipped by 7 bases and J by 1 base, with 11 bases between them. Germline V gene lookup returns CDR1 LNHDA and CDR2 SQIVND (reference sequence). The chain's CDR3 is CASTRDNSYEQYF. DNA for the CDR3: TGTGCCAGTACCCGGGACAATTCCTACGAGCAGTACTTC. Full variable domain (outside the CDR3, taken from reference TRBV19 and TRBJ2-7): DGGITQSPKYLFRKEGQNVTLSCEQNLNHDAMYWYRQDPGQGLRLIYYSQIVNDFQKGDIAEGYSVSREKKESFPLTVTSAQKNPTAFYLCASTRDNSYEQYFGPGTRLTVT.

The J gene is TRBJ2-5, the V gene TRBV5-6; tentatively, D is TRBD2 (5 bases). Per the germline V gene, CDR1 is SGHDT and CDR2 is YYEEEE. With 2 bases removed from V and 0 bases from J, the gap between germline ends came to 14 bases. The CDR3 contains 16 residues. The CDR3 nucleotides read TGTGCCAGCAGCTTTCGGCGGGCGAGGAACCAAGAGACCCAGTACTTC. Protein product: CASSFRRARNQETQYF.

The chain couples TRBV20-1 to TRBJ1-1; the D gene is possibly TRBD1 (6 bases). Germline V gives CDR1 DFQATT, CDR2 SNEGSKA (reference sequence). The CDR3 has 12 amino acids. Between the trimmed V and J ends, which lost 3 bases and 4 bases, there was a span of 9 bases. CDR3 sequence reads: CSASKGGTEAFF. The CDR3, as DNA: TGCAGTGCTAGCAAAGGGGGCACTGAAGCTTTCTTT.

The chain has TRBV20-1 and TRBJ2-5; D remains unclear. The CDR3 consists of 11 residues. In germline, CDR1 is DFQATT, CDR2 SNEGSKA (reference sequence). V lost 4 bases, J lost 2 bases, and 5 bases lay in between. CDR3 bases: TGCAGTGCTACCCTTCAAGAGACCCAGTACTTC. Protein: CSATLQETQYF.

In this sample, this clonotype turned up a few times. J is TRBJ2-7 and V is TRBV7-9; D remains ambiguous. The V and J ends lost 8 bases and 2 bases respectively, with 7 bases between them. The CDR3 spans 11 residues. Germline V gives CDR1 SEHNR, CDR2 FQNEAQ (reference sequence). The CDR3 loop is CASVDTYEQYF. The CDR3 DNA reads TGTGCCAGCGTCGATACCTACGAGCAGTACTTC.

The table lists this clonotype with a few counts. This CDR3 reads CASSPGLAGQFF. CDR3 bases: TGTGCCAGCAGCCCGGGACTAGCGGGCCAGTTCTTC. The chain is built from TRBV7-2 and TRBJ2-1, with 12 bases fitting TRBD2. The CDR3 has 12 amino acids. V dropped 5 bases and J dropped 13; count of bases not matched to a gene: 3. CDR1 and CDR2 from the germline V gene are SGHTA and FQGNSA.

This clonotype appeared a few times. The chain has TRBV6-1 and TRBJ1-2; D remains ambiguous. Germline V gene sequence: CDR1 MNHNS, CDR2 SASEGT. The CDR3 covers 13 residues. Trimming left V 5 bases short and J 5 bases short, with 12 bases between. The CDR3 DNA reads TGTGCCAGCAGTATGTCAGGAGAATATGGCTACACCTTC. Translated: CASSMSGEYGYTF.

The rearrangement links TRBV18 to TRBJ2-1; perhaps TRBD2 as D (6 bases). CDR1 is KGHSH and CDR2 is LQKENI in the germline V gene. This CDR3 is built from 16 residues. V was cut by 3 bases and J by 5 bases, with 17 bases left in between. CDR3 bases: TGTGCCAGCTCACCTCAACCCGGGACTCAGAACAATGAGCAGTTCTTC. Translation: CASSPQPGTQNNEQFF.

This CDR3 reads CATHPLAGEYNEQFF. DNA of the CDR3: TGTGCCACACATCCCCTGGCGGGAGAATACAATGAGCAGTTCTTC. The genes are TRBV15 and TRBJ2-1; TRBD2 aligns across 7 bases. CDR3 size: 15 residues. The V gene's germline CDR1 is LNHNV and CDR2 YYDKDF (reference sequence). V trimming: 9 bases; J trimming: 4 bases; junction bases outside the gene matches: 12.

This clonotype has just a few counts. The chain employs TRBV20-1 and TRBJ2-7, with D perhaps TRBD1 (6 bases). The CDR3 is made up of 13 amino acids. V gave up 7 bases and J gave up 2 bases, with 15 bases separating them. Germline V gives CDR1 DFQATT, CDR2 SNEGSKA (reference sequence). CDR3 amino acids: CSVARGTPYEQYF. CDR3 nucleotide sequence: TGCAGTGTCGCTCGAGGGACACCCTACGAGCAGTACTTC.

The count of this clonotype is one. The chain uses TRBV20-1 and TRBJ2-1; 7 positions agree with TRBD2. Trimming removed 7 bases from V and 3 bases from J; junction bases left unmatched: 9. This CDR3 has 14 amino acids. The germline CDR1 and CDR2 sequences are DFQATT and SNEGSKA (reference sequence). The CDR3 spells CSVPSGTNYNEQFF. Written as DNA, the CDR3 is TGCAGTGTCCCCTCCGGGACTAACTACAATGAGCAGTTCTTC.

V usage is TRBV7-9 and J usage is TRBJ1-3, with unresolved D. The CDR3 extends over 10 amino acids. Trimming shortened V by 8 bases and J by 8 bases, and 7 bases separated the two germline ends. Germline V gene data show CDR1 as SEHNR and CDR2 as FQNEAQ (reference sequence). The CDR3 DNA reads as TGTGCCAGCGCCTTAGACACCATATATTTT. It translates to CASALDTIYF.

This clonotype was seen a single time. One junction end does not reproduce the germline sequence, and a read error may be involved. V and J are TRBV5-1 and TRBJ1-2; 7 bases fit TRBD1. Germline lookup yields CDR1 SGHRS and CDR2 YFSETQ. The CDR3 spans 16 residues. This CDR3 reads CASSPITGDRAYGYNF. CDR3 DNA: TGCGCCAGCAGCCCCATCACAGGGGATAGGGCCTATGGCTACAACTTC.

The chain recombines TRBV10-3 with TRBJ1-2; D not certain. The CDR3 length is 12 residues. CDR1 is ENHRY, CDR2 SYGVKD, per germline. Deletions cut 4 bases from V and 4 bases from J, with 7 bases between. The CDR3 sequence: CAISGQRYGYTF. DNA of the CDR3: TGTGCCATCAGTGGACAACGCTATGGCTACACCTTC.

This clonotype was seen a handful of times. This sequence joins TRBV20-1 and TRBJ2-7; D might be TRBD1 (6 bases). The V end lost 3 bases, the J end lost 4 bases, and 13 bases lay between the germline ends. This CDR3 is built from 13 residues. Germline CDR1 DFQATT, CDR2 SNEGSKA (reference sequence). As DNA, the CDR3 is TGCAGTGCTAGTTTGCAGGGGTTTTACGAGCAGTACTTC. Translation gives CSASLQGFYEQYF.

This clonotype was seen a handful of times. V and J are TRBV5-6 and TRBJ1-3; D is unresolved. V was shortened by 1 base and J by 0 bases, with 11 bases between the two germline ends. The CDR3 contains 16 residues. CDR1 SGHDT and CDR2 YYEEEE come from the germline V gene. The CDR3 loop reads CASSLFSTYSGNTIYF. The CDR3 DNA sequence: TGTGCCAGCAGCTTGTTTTCAACCTACTCTGGAAACACCATATATTTT.

The V call is TRBV10-2, the J call TRBJ2-7, with 8 bases aligning to TRBD2. The CDR3 is 15 amino acids. Germline V gene data show CDR1 as WSHSY and CDR2 as SAAADI. V lost 7 bases, J lost 2 bases, and 10 bases stayed unmatched. CDR3 residues: CASNLLAGTTYEQYF. In nucleotides, the CDR3 is TGCGCCAGCAACTTATTAGCGGGGACGACCTACGAGCAGTACTTC.

This clonotype was found a few times. The rearrangement joins TRBV20-1 to TRBJ2-3; 7 nucleotides line up with TRBD2. Germline assignment: CDR1 DFQATT and CDR2 SNEGSKA (reference sequence). Trimming removed 5 bases from V and 0 bases from J; junction bases left unmatched: 2. This CDR3 region has 13 residues. CDR3 sequence (DNA): TGCAGTGCTGGGACTACAAGCACAGATACGCAGTATTTT. Its translation: CSAGTTSTDTQYF.

This clonotype was detected only a few times. CDR3 nucleotides: TGCAGTGCACGACGAGGTGGAGATACGCAGTATTTT. Its translation is CSARRGGDTQYF. The chain carries TRBV20-1 and TRBJ2-3, with D uncertain. Germline assignment: CDR1 DFQATT and CDR2 SNEGSKA (reference sequence). The V end was cut by 6 bases, the J end by 5 bases, with 12 bases between. The CDR3 is 12 residues long.

The chain joins TRBV5-1 to TRBJ2-3; 11 bases agree with TRBD2. CDR1 SGHRS and CDR2 YFSETQ come from the germline V gene. This CDR3 comprises 15 residues. With V trimmed by 4 bases and J by 5 bases, 6 bases remained unmatched. In DNA, the CDR3 is TGCGCCAGCAGCCTTAGCGGGAGGGCCGAAGATACGCAGTATTTT. Translated, it gives CASSLSGRAEDTQYF.

The V gene is TRBV7-2, the J gene TRBJ2-7, with D maybe TRBD2 (5 bases). The ends were cut back, 5 bases at V and 2 bases at J, with 16 bases in the middle. The CDR3 is made up of 15 amino acids. The germline gives CDR1 SGHTA, CDR2 FQGNSA. The DNA of the CDR3 is TGTGCCAGCAGCCCGGGCAGTGGAGGTACCTACGAGCAGTACTTC. This encodes CASSPGSGGTYEQYF.

This clonotype was detected only a few times. V usage is TRBV20-1 and J usage is TRBJ2-1, with 11 bases matching TRBD2. This CDR3 comprises 14 residues. Per germline, CDR1 DFQATT and CDR2 SNEGSKA (reference sequence). The V gene end was trimmed by 6 bases and the J gene end by 3 bases; junction bases not matched to a gene: 4. The CDR3 is CSAETSGNYNEQFF. In DNA, the CDR3 is TGCAGTGCCGAGACTAGCGGGAACTACAATGAGCAGTTCTTC.

This clonotype has just a few counts. CDR3 region: CASSAPAAGGALSTDTQYF. CDR3 nucleotide sequence: TGCGCCAGCAGCGCTCCGGCTGCCGGAGGAGCCTTAAGCACAGATACGCAGTATTTT. This chain joins TRBV5-1 and TRBJ2-3, with D possibly being TRBD2 (5 bases). Trimming stripped 4 bases from V and 0 bases from J, with 24 bases between. Germline loops: CDR1 SGHRS, CDR2 YFSETQ. The CDR3 is made up of 19 amino acids. Full variable domain (rest looked up from reference TRBV5-1 and TRBJ2-3): KAGVTQTPRYLIKTRGQQVTLSCSPISGHRSVSWYQQTPGQGLQFLFEYFSETQRNKGNFPGRFSGRQFSNSRSEMNVSTLELGDSALYLCASSAPAAGGALSTDTQYFGPGTRLTVL.

The chain carries TRBV30 and TRBJ2-3; 12 nucleotides line up with TRBD1. V dropped 4 bases and J dropped 6; count of bases not matched to a gene: 5. This CDR3 has 14 residues. Germline V gene lookup returns CDR1 GTSNPN and CDR2 SVGIG (reference sequence). The CDR3 reads CAWNRDRGPDTQYF. In DNA form, the CDR3 reads TGTGCCTGGAACAGGGACAGGGGGCCGGATACGCAGTATTTT.

The V call is TRBV14, the J call TRBJ2-1; TRBD2 aligns across 9 bases. The V segment lost 3 bases and the J segment 5 bases; nucleotides outside the gene matches: 11. Germline V gene data show CDR1 as SGHDN and CDR2 as FVKESK. The CDR3 length is 17 residues. CDR3 in amino acids: CASSHLRASGENNEQFF. CDR3 in DNA: TGTGCCAGCAGCCACCTACGGGCTAGCGGGGAAAACAATGAGCAGTTCTTC.

The chain combines TRBV4-3 with TRBJ2-5; D unresolved. Germline CDR1 and CDR2: LGHNA and YSLEER. The CDR3 is made up of 14 amino acids. Trimming cost V 0 bases and J 1 base, with 6 bases left between them. The CDR3 here is CASSQDDAQETQYF. The CDR3 DNA is TGCGCCAGCAGCCAAGATGACGCCCAAGAGACCCAGTACTTC.

The CDR3 DNA follows: TGTGCCAGCATCACTAGCGGGAACACCGGGGAGCTGTTTTTT. This sequence encodes CASITSGNTGELFF. This chain joins TRBV28 and TRBJ2-2; 8 bases are a match to TRBD2. CDR1 and CDR2 (germline): MDHEN, SYDVKM. The CDR3 is made up of 14 amino acids. Trimming removed 7 bases from V and 1 base from J; junction bases left unmatched: 2.

The table lists this clonotype with many counts. This chain uses TRBV6-5 with TRBJ1-2; D may be TRBD1 (5 bases). The V end lost 4 bases, the J end lost 8 bases, and 17 bases lay between the germline ends. CDR3 length: 14 amino acids. Germline V lookup: CDR1 MNHEY, CDR2 SVGAGI. CDR3 in DNA: TGTGCCAGCAGTTCCCCGGGACCCCGGCGGGGCTACACCTTC. Its translation is CASSSPGPRRGYTF.